These 15 T cell receptor beta chains originate from one sample sequenced in a study of healthy donors' naive CD4 and CD8 T cells. TCR libraries were built from approximately 0.45 ug of total RNA by linear amplification. MiXCR, applied by TCRdb to the reads, yields one record per CDR3 protein. The repertoire has roughly 200,000 distinct CDR3 sequences, around 80% of them found once; the top ten carry roughly 2.3%. The specimen sequenced was naive CD4+ and CD8+ T cells sorted from blood, pooled from several donors. The origin of the receptors is a pool of human donors in good health; the sample pools cells from several healthy donors.

The chain is built from TRBV19 and TRBJ2-2; D ambiguous. The length of the CDR3 is 15 residues. Between the trimmed V and J ends, which lost 6 bases and 0 bases, there was a span of 11 bases. The germline V gene encodes CDR1 LNHDA and CDR2 SQIVND (reference sequence). The CDR3, as DNA: TGTGCCAGTAGGACGGACGGAGCGAACACCGGGGAGCTGTTTTTT. Translation: CASRTDGANTGELFF.

This clonotype was picked up one time. The chain has TRBV29-1 and TRBJ2-7, with D possibly being TRBD1 (6 bases). The V end lost 5 bases, the J end lost 0 bases, and 17 bases lay between the germline ends. This CDR3 contains 15 residues. The germline V gene encodes CDR1 SQVTM and CDR2 ANQGSEA. Written as DNA, the CDR3 is TGCAGCGTTTGGGTGGAACAGGGTTTCTCCTACGAGCAGTACTTC. Its protein product is CSVWVEQGFSYEQYF.

A remark on this clonotype: The junction shows a germline mismatch at one end, possibly a read error. The CDR3 nucleotides are TGTGCCAGCAACTTGGAGGGGTTCGGTCAGCCCCAGCATTTT. Amino acids: CASNLEGFGQPQHF. This chain joins TRBV5-5 and TRBJ1-5; weak D call: TRBD1 (5 bases). The length of the CDR3 is 14 residues. CDR1 SGHKS and CDR2 YYEKEE come from the germline V gene (reference sequence).

V is TRBV11-2 and J is TRBJ2-1, with TRBD2 matching over 12 bases. Germline V gene data show CDR1 as SGHAT and CDR2 as FQNNGV. The CDR3 is made up of 15 amino acids. V shed 3 bases, J shed 12 bases, and the junction held 9 bases outside the gene matches. The CDR3 sequence: CASSFGGLAGFGQFF. In DNA, the CDR3 is TGTGCCAGCAGCTTCGGGGGACTAGCGGGCTTTGGGCAGTTCTTC.

V and J are TRBV13 and TRBJ2-7; a weak D match, TRBD1 (6 bases). This CDR3 spans 14 amino acids. Per the germline V gene, CDR1 is PRHDT and CDR2 is FYEKMQ (reference sequence). V was cut by 2 bases and J by 3 bases, with 11 bases left in between. CDR3 coding DNA: TGTGCCAGCAGCTTATGGGACAAGATCTACGAGCAGTACTTC. Translated: CASSLWDKIYEQYF.

V usage is TRBV30 and J usage is TRBJ2-1, with TRBD1 matching over 8 bases. Germline trimming cut 1 base from V and 7 bases from J; bases unmatched to any gene: 9. CDR3 length: 15 residues. Germline V CDR1 and CDR2: GTSNPN, SVGIG (reference sequence). The CDR3 DNA reads TGTGCCTGGAGTGGTACCAGACAGGGGTTGAATGAGCAGTTCTTC. This encodes CAWSGTRQGLNEQFF.

The V gene is TRBV11-2, the J gene TRBJ2-1; D is unresolved. Germline-derived CDR1 and CDR2 are SGHAT and FQNNGV. The CDR3 spans 15 residues. V lost 3 bases, J lost 2 bases, and 11 bases lay in between. The CDR3 loop is CASSFRVTTYNEQFF. CDR3 DNA sequence: TGTGCCAGCAGCTTCCGCGTGACGACCTACAATGAGCAGTTCTTC.

A note on this clonotype: The junction differs from germline at one of its ends, possibly a read error. The chain joins TRBV4-2 to TRBJ2-1, with D perhaps TRBD1 (5 bases). CDR3 size: 16 residues. Germline V gene lookup returns CDR1 LGHNA and CDR2 YNFKEQ. The CDR3 sequence: CVSSQEIGFRDNEQFF. CDR3 bases: TGTGTCAGCAGCCAAGAGATAGGCTTCAGGGACAATGAGCAGTTCTTC.

The chain carries TRBV5-5 and TRBJ1-6, with D unresolved. V gave up 4 bases and J gave up 5 bases, with 13 bases separating them. Looked up from germline, CDR1 is SGHKS and CDR2 is YYEKEE (reference sequence). The CDR3 sequence is 15 residues long. The chain's CDR3 is CASSQQPIDNSPLHF. The CDR3 DNA sequence: TGTGCCAGCAGCCAACAGCCCATTGATAATTCACCCCTCCACTTT.

The DNA for the CDR3 is TGTGCCATCAGCTCGGACAGGGGACCATACGAGCAGTACTTC. This sequence encodes CAISSDRGPYEQYF. The J gene is TRBJ2-7, the V gene TRBV10-3, with 9 bases fitting TRBD1. In germline, CDR1 is ENHRY, CDR2 SYGVKD. With 6 bases clipped from V and 4 bases from J, the junction kept 7 bases outside the gene matches. The CDR3 runs to 14 residues.

This clonotype showed up just a few times. The J gene is TRBJ2-4, the V gene TRBV29-1, with D uncertain. Germline CDR1 reads SQVTM; CDR2 reads ANQGSEA. The CDR3 extends over 13 amino acids. The germline V and J ends were trimmed by 2 bases and 7 bases, with 12 bases remaining between them. CDR3 amino acids: CSVEKTVGNIQYF. CDR3 nucleotides: TGCAGCGTTGAAAAGACCGTGGGGAACATTCAGTACTTC. The whole variable domain, remainder taken from reference TRBV29-1 and TRBJ2-4, is SAVISQKPSRDICQRGTSLTIQCQVDSQVTMMFWYRQQPGQSLTLIATANQGSEATYESGFVIDKFPISRPNLTFSTLTVSNMSPEDSSIYLCSVEKTVGNIQYFGAGTRLSVL.

V is TRBV29-1 and J is TRBJ1-1; D is unclear. The CDR3 is 13 amino acids. Trimming pared 0 bases from V and 10 bases from J, leaving 15 bases between. Germline V gene sequence: CDR1 SQVTM, CDR2 ANQGSEA. CDR3 sequence reads: CSVEEDPGSGAFF. The DNA for the CDR3 is TGCAGCGTTGAAGAGGATCCAGGCAGCGGAGCTTTCTTT.

This chain's CDR3 is CATSRAFGESGTDTQYF. In DNA form, the CDR3 reads TGTGCCACCAGCAGAGCTTTTGGGGAGTCGGGCACAGATACGCAGTATTTT. The chain combines TRBV15 with TRBJ2-3, with D possibly TRBD2 on 5 matching bases. This CDR3 region has 17 residues. Per the germline V gene, CDR1 is LNHNV and CDR2 is YYDKDF (reference sequence). The V end lost 1 base, the J end lost 1 base, and 15 bases lay between the germline ends.

The chain recombines TRBV6-5 with TRBJ2-7; 7 bases are shared with TRBD2. The CDR3 spans 15 residues. V was clipped by 5 bases and J by 1 base; unmatched bases: 8. Germline V gene sequence: CDR1 MNHEY, CDR2 SVGAGI. The CDR3 protein is CASSPGLAASYEQYF. DNA of the CDR3: TGTGCCAGCAGTCCGGGGCTAGCGGCGTCCTACGAGCAGTACTTC.

The chain is built from TRBV6-5 and TRBJ2-5, with 7 bases aligning to TRBD2. The trim removed 0 bases at V and 5 bases at J, leaving 9 bases unmatched. The CDR3 is 16 amino acids. Germline V gives CDR1 MNHEY, CDR2 SVGAGI. The CDR3 here is CASSYSASGIGETQYF. In DNA form, the CDR3 reads TGTGCCAGCAGTTACTCGGCTAGCGGAATCGGGGAGACCCAGTACTTC.